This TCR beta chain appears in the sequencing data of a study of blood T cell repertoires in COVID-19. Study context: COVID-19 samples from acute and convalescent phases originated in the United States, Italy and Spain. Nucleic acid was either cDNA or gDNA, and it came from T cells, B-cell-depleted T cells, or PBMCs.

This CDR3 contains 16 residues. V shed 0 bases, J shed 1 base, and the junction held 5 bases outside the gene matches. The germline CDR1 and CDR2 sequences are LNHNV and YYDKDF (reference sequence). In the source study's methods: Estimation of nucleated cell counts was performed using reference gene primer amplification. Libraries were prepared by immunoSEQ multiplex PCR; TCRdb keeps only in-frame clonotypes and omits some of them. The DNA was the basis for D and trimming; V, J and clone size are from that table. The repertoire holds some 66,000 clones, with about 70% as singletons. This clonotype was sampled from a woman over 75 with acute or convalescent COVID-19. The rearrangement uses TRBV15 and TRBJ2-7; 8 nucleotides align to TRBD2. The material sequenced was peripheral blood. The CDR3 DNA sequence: TGTGCCACCAGCAGAGATCTAGCGGGCCCGTCCTACGAGCAGTACTTC. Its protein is CATSRDLAGPSYEQYF.